This TCR beta chain is drawn from a study of control samples from healthy donors and cancer patients. TCRdb's table, derived via immunoSEQ multiplex PCR, lists solely in-frame clones and lacks some. The sample records some 97,000 clones, 87% being singletons. V was trimmed by 0 bases and J by 3 bases, leaving 7 bases between them. This CDR3 is built from 14 residues. Germline V lookup: CDR1 SGDLS, CDR2 YYNGEE. The specimen sequenced was blood. The sequence came from a woman between 50 and 59 years old in good health. The chain has TRBV9 and TRBJ1-3; no reliable D call. CDR3 sequence (DNA): TGTGCCAGCAGCGTAGCCTTGGGTGGAAACACCATATATTTT. Protein sequence: CASSVALGGNTIYF.